This is a list of T cell receptor beta chains from one sample in a study of CD8 T cells in ankylosing spondylitis. Using its own MiXCR run on the 5' RACE reads, TCRdb lists one record per CDR3 protein. The sample holds around 450,000 distinct CDR3 sequences; about 25% are singletons and the top ten take approximately 1%. The source material was blood, either unsorted or a sorted T cell fraction (not recorded which). Receptor source: a male donor with ankylosing spondylitis. CDR3s include the opening cysteine and the closing phenylalanine or tryptophan. The order of the fields is J gene, V gene, CDR3 length, D gene, clone size, CDR3 protein, CDR3 DNA. D genes are given only for firm matches. A row's size may be missing; if present it is once, few, many or a size class.

TRBJ2-1 | TRBV30 | 16 | TRBD2 | . | CAWSPTSGLIYNEQFF | TGTGCCTGGAGCCCGACTAGCGGGCTAATATACAATGAGCAGTTCTTC
TRBJ1-1 | TRBV6-1 | 14 | TRBD1 | many | CASSQDRVTTEAFF | TGTGCCAGCAGTCAAGACAGGGTGACCACTGAAGCTTTCTTT
TRBJ1-1 | TRBV6-1 | 14 | TRBD1 | few | CASSEGTGGTEAFF | TGTGCCAGCAGTGAAGGCACAGGGGGCACTGAAGCTTTCTTT
TRBJ1-5 | TRBV20-1 | 13 | . | . | CSARSGTNQPQHF | TGCAGTGCGCGCTCCGGGACCAATCAGCCCCAGCATTTT
TRBJ2-2 | TRBV20-1 | 14 | TRBD2 | few | CSARRAGGTGELFF | TGCAGTGCTAGAAGAGCGGGAGGTACCGGGGAGCTGTTTTTT
TRBJ1-1 | TRBV18 | 16 | TRBD1 | . | CASSPDQQGGNTEAFF | TGTGCCAGCTCACCCGACCAACAGGGGGGGAACACTGAAGCTTTCTTT
TRBJ1-1 | TRBV29-1 | 14 | . | . | CSVGGLGGDTEAFF | TGCAGCGTTGGAGGACTTGGGGGGGACACTGAAGCTTTCTTT
TRBJ1-5 | TRBV20-1 | 15 | TRBD1 | few | CSVDRSLAGNQPQHF | TGCAGTGTGGACAGGTCCTTGGCGGGCAATCAGCCCCAGCATTTT
TRBJ2-5 | TRBV29-1 | 12 | . | . | CSVRTDQETQYF | TGCAGCGTGAGGACAGACCAAGAGACCCAGTACTTC
TRBJ1-6 | TRBV12-3/TRBV12-4 | 15 | TRBD1 | . | CASSGRQGDNSPLHF | TGTGCCAGCAGCGGTAGACAGGGGGATAATTCACCCCTCCACTTT
TRBJ2-2 | TRBV5-1 | 16 | TRBD2 | . | CASSLESGANTGELFF | TGCGCCAGCAGCTTGGAGAGCGGGGCGAACACCGGGGAGCTGTTTTTT
TRBJ2-1 | TRBV5-1 | 15 | TRBD2 | . | CASREAGGPSNEQFF | TGCGCCAGCAGGGAAGCGGGAGGGCCTAGCAATGAGCAGTTCTTC
TRBJ1-1 | TRBV5-1 | 14 | TRBD1 | few | CASSPGQRYTEAFF | TGCGCCAGCAGCCCGGGACAGCGATACACTGAAGCTTTCTTT
TRBJ1-5 | TRBV4-1 | 16 | TRBD1 | . | CASSQEGTAGNQPQHF | TGCGCCAGCAGCCAAGAAGGGACAGCGGGCAATCAGCCCCAGCATTTT
TRBJ2-1 | TRBV20-1 | 14 | TRBD2 | few | CSATGLAGVNEQFF | TGCAGTGCTACTGGACTAGCGGGAGTGAATGAGCAGTTCTTC
TRBJ2-5 | TRBV5-1 | 13 | . | . | CASSLGGKETQYF | TGCGCCAGCAGCTTGGGCGGGAAAGAGACCCAGTACTTC
TRBJ1-1 | TRBV7-2 | 12 | . | . | CASSLSKTEAFF | TGTGCCAGCAGCCTATCGAAGACTGAAGCTTTCTTT
TRBJ2-3 | TRBV10-3 | 12 | TRBD2 | many | CASGASTDTQYF | TGTGCTAGCGGGGCCAGCACAGATACGCAGTATTTT
TRBJ2-1 | TRBV24-1 | 14 | TRBD2 | . | CATSRSGNYNEQFF | TGTGCCACCAGTAGGAGCGGGAACTACAATGAGCAGTTCTTC
TRBJ2-1 | TRBV11-2 | 15 | TRBD2 | few | CASSPHVGTSNEQFF | TGTGCCAGCAGCCCTCATGTGGGGACTAGTAATGAGCAGTTCTTC
TRBJ2-5 | TRBV15 | 16 | TRBD1 | few | CATSRGDRGIQETQYF | TGTGCCACCAGCAGAGGGGACAGGGGGATCCAAGAGACCCAGTACTTC
TRBJ2-5 | TRBV7-9 | 16 | TRBD2 | . | CASSPRPSGAQETQYF | TGTGCCAGCAGCCCTCGCCCTAGCGGGGCCCAAGAGACCCAGTACTTC
TRBJ2-5 | TRBV20-1 | 14 | . | . | CSASGPRGFSTQYF | TGCAGTGCTAGCGGACCGAGGGGGTTTTCGACCCAGTACTTC
TRBJ2-1 | TRBV7-9 | 13 | . | . | CASSLEVADEQFF | TGTGCCAGCAGCTTAGAGGTAGCTGATGAGCAGTTCTTC
TRBJ2-5 | TRBV12-3/TRBV12-4 | 14 | TRBD1 | few | CASSLTGGAETQYF | TGTGCCAGCAGTCTTACAGGGGGCGCGGAGACCCAGTACTTC
TRBJ1-2 | TRBV20-1 | 14 | . | . | CSAPRGQWNYGYTF | TGCAGTGCTCCCAGAGGACAGTGGAACTATGGCTACACCTTC
TRBJ1-2 | TRBV20-1 | 12 | . | few | CSALHTGYGYTF | TGCAGTGCACTCCATACTGGCTATGGCTACACCTTC
TRBJ2-5 | TRBV12-3/TRBV12-4 | 14 | . | many | CASSLQPLEETQYF | TGTGCCAGCAGTCTCCAACCGCTAGAGGAGACCCAGTACTTC
TRBJ2-1 | TRBV3-1 | 14 | TRBD2 | . | CASSQVGAGVPQFF | TGTGCCAGCAGCCAAGTTGGGGCGGGAGTTCCGCAGTTCTTC
TRBJ1-6 | TRBV28 | 13 | . | few | CASIGQWNSPLHF | TGTGCCAGCATCGGACAGTGGAATTCACCCCTCCACTTT
TRBJ2-3 | TRBV2 | 15 | . | few | CASSSDPKGTDTQYF | TGTGCCAGCAGTTCCGACCCAAAGGGCACAGATACGCAGTATTTT
TRBJ1-1 | TRBV5-1 | 14 | . | few | CASSFKGLDTEAFF | TGCGCCAGCAGCTTTAAGGGGTTGGACACTGAAGCTTTCTTT
TRBJ1-2 | TRBV6-5 | 12 | TRBD1 | . | CASSRQGGGYTF | TGTGCCAGCAGTCGACAGGGGGGCGGCTACACCTTC
TRBJ1-1 | TRBV6-4 | 18 | . | . | CASSDRRTSTSVHTEAFF | TGTGCCAGCAGTGACCGAAGAACAAGTACGTCGGTCCACACTGAAGCTTTCTTT
TRBJ2-1 | TRBV20-1 | 14 | TRBD2 | . | CSASSGRWDNEQFF | TGCAGTGCTTCTAGCGGGAGGTGGGACAATGAGCAGTTCTTC
TRBJ1-1 | TRBV6-1 | 11 | . | few | CASSALAEAFF | TGTGCCAGCAGTGCATTGGCTGAAGCTTTCTTT
TRBJ2-1 | TRBV20-1 | 16 | . | . | CSARDPREGSYNEQFF | TGCAGTGCTAGAGATCCGAGGGAAGGGTCCTACAATGAGCAGTTCTTC
TRBJ1-2 | TRBV20-1 | 13 | TRBD1 | . | CSATIQGDYGYTF | TGCAGTGCCACAATACAGGGGGACTATGGCTACACCTTC
TRBJ2-1 | TRBV12-3/TRBV12-4 | 14 | . | few | CASATGRDYNEQFF | TGTGCCAGCGCTACTGGCCGGGACTACAATGAGCAGTTCTTC
TRBJ1-1 | TRBV5-1 | 14 | . | few | CASGVDGGPTEAFF | TGCGCCAGCGGGGTGGACGGGGGCCCAACTGAAGCTTTCTTT
TRBJ2-7 | TRBV5-1 | 13 | . | few | CASSTEGLYEQYF | TGCGCCAGCAGCACCGAGGGACTCTACGAGCAGTACTTC
TRBJ1-2 | TRBV12-3/TRBV12-4 | 14 | . | few | CASNEGNWGYGYTF | TGTGCCAGCAACGAGGGGAATTGGGGCTATGGCTACACCTTC
TRBJ2-3 | TRBV20-1 | 17 | TRBD1 | few | CSATLTGITGGTDTQYF | TGCAGTGCTACGCTGACAGGGATTACCGGCGGCACAGATACGCAGTATTTT
TRBJ2-1 | TRBV20-1 | 14 | TRBD2 | . | CSPLRTSGINEQFF | TGCAGTCCATTAAGGACTAGCGGGATAAATGAGCAGTTCTTC
TRBJ1-1 | TRBV12-3/TRBV12-4 | 12 | . | few | CASSSSSAEAFF | TGTGCCAGCAGTTCTTCCTCCGCTGAAGCTTTCTTT
TRBJ2-5 | TRBV15 | 13 | . | few | CATQIGGRETQYF | TGTGCCACTCAGATCGGGGGGCGAGAGACCCAGTACTTC
TRBJ1-2 | TRBV3-1 | 13 | . | . | CASSQPPSYGYTF | TGTGCCAGCAGCCAACCCCCCAGCTATGGCTACACCTTC
TRBJ2-2 | TRBV5-1 | 17 | TRBD2 | . | CASKELAGSLGTGELFF | TGCGCCAGCAAGGAACTAGCGGGATCTCTTGGAACTGGGGAGCTGTTTTTT
TRBJ2-1 | TRBV12-3/TRBV12-4 | 15 | . | . | CASRPGGGGYNEQFF | TGTGCCAGCAGGCCCGGGGGAGGGGGATACAATGAGCAGTTCTTC
TRBJ1-5 | TRBV20-1 | 14 | . | few | CSANRAATNQPQHF | TGCAGTGCTAATAGGGCAGCGACTAATCAGCCCCAGCATTTT
TRBJ2-1 | TRBV5-1 | 15 | . | many | CASKYDDTSYNEQFF | TGCGCCAGCAAATACGACGACACCTCCTACAATGAGCAGTTCTTC
TRBJ2-1 | TRBV7-9 | 17 | . | few | CASSTGTLMLVYNEQFF | TGTGCCAGCAGCACCGGGACCCTAATGCTTGTTTACAATGAGCAGTTCTTC
TRBJ2-1 | TRBV3-1 | 15 | . | many | CASSPPTQTDNEQFF | TGTGCCAGCAGCCCCCCCACGCAAACGGACAATGAGCAGTTCTTC
TRBJ2-1 | TRBV5-1 | 13 | . | . | CASSGQRGNEQFF | TGCGCCAGCAGCGGGCAAAGGGGTAACGAGCAGTTCTTC
TRBJ1-5 | TRBV24-1 | 15 | . | . | CATSDPRTADQPQHF | TGTGCCACCAGTGACCCTCGGACCGCAGATCAGCCCCAGCATTTT
TRBJ2-1 | TRBV18 | 15 | TRBD1 | few | CASSTTGWVYNEQFF | TGTGCCAGCTCAACGACAGGGTGGGTCTACAATGAGCAGTTCTTC
TRBJ1-2 | TRBV29-1 | 13 | . | many | CSAGGGSTYGYTF | TGCAGCGCTGGGGGGGGCAGTACCTATGGCTACACCTTC
TRBJ2-3 | TRBV12-3/TRBV12-4 | 16 | . | . | CASSPLGRFGTDTQYF | TGTGCCAGCAGTCCCCTAGGGCGTTTTGGCACAGATACGCAGTATTTT
TRBJ1-2 | TRBV25-1 | 14 | . | . | CASSPTGSNYGYTF | TGTGCCAGCAGTCCCACCGGGAGTAACTATGGCTACACCTTC
TRBJ1-2 | TRBV5-1 | 16 | TRBD1 | . | CASSFTTGGLNYGYTF | TGCGCCAGCAGCTTTACGACAGGGGGGTTGAACTATGGCTACACCTTC